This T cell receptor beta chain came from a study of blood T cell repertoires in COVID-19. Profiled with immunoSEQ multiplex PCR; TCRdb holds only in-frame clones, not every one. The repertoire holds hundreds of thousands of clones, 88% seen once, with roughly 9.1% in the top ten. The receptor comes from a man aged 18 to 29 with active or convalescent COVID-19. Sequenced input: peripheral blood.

The CDR3 region has the DNA TGTGCCATCAGTGAGGAAGGGGGCTCTGGTTCACCCCTCCACTTT. Protein: CAISEEGGSGSPLHF. V and J are TRBV10-3 and TRBJ1-6; 7 nucleotides line up with TRBD1. The CDR3 runs to 15 residues. The junction had 7 bases not matched to a gene; V was cut back by 2 bases and J by 9 bases. Germline lookup yields CDR1 ENHRY and CDR2 SYGVKD.